The present entry profiles one TCR beta chain with its context. The antigen remains unidentified. The sample is drawn from a study of cytomegalovirus exposure and HLA in healthy donors. Turning to the study itself: Among 150 million to 200 million T cells, an earlier analysis found around 100 million unique TCR beta sequences. Notes on the study in general: In a later analysis, TCR beta V- and J-gene trimming showed a link to a missense DCLRE1C variant.

Germline V gene lookup returns CDR1 SGHAT and CDR2 FQDESV (reference sequence). Losses at the gene ends were 3 bases for V and 7 bases for J; bases not matched to a gene: 3. The CDR3 totals 13 residues. Primers for the PCR totalled 60 Vbeta and 13 Jbeta. The assay was immunoSEQ multiplex PCR, and TCRdb's table has in-frame clones only and misses some. In total, the table holds some 140,000 clones. Donors in the study were healthy people who gave bone marrow. The source of this sequence is a woman in her thirties or forties in good health and CMV-seronegative. The chain uses TRBV11-1 and TRBJ1-5; TRBD1 matches at 7 bases. Sequenced: PBMCs. The CDR3: CASSFDRAQPQHF. In nucleotides, the CDR3 is TGTGCCAGCAGCTTTGACAGGGCCCAGCCCCAGCATTTT.